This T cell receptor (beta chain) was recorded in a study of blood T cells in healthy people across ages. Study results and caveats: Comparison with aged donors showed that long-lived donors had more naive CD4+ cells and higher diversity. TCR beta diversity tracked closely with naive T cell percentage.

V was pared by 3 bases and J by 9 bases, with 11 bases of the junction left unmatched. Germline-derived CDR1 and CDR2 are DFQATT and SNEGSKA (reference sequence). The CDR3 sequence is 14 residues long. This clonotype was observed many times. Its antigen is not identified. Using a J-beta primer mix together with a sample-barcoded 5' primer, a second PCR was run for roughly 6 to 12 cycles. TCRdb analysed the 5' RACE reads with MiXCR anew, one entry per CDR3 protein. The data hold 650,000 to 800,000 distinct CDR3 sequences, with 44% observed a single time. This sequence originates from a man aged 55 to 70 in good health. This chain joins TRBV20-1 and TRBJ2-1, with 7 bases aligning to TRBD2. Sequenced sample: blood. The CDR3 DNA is TGCAGTGCTAGTTGGGGGGGAGAGGAAGGTGAGCAGTTCTTC. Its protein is CSASWGGEEGEQFF.